This TCR beta chain comes out of a study of shared clonotypes between healthy human individuals (dated by TCRdb to 2020 to 2022). For context, the study as a whole: Two women and three men aged 18 to 49 years were included in the cohort. For each donor, three plates each were used for CD4 naive and CD4 memory, two plates were used for CD8 naive, and one plate was used for CD8 memory. The study deeply sequenced blood TCR repertoires of about five healthy adults to estimate repertoire size and the extent of clonotype sharing between individuals. To increase sequencing depth and limit assay-specific biases, different laboratories used diverse techniques to prepare libraries and sequence TCR repertoires. Per donor, leukapheresis produced somewhere between about 0.94 and 8.9 billion PBMCs. Overall results and qualifications from the work: Higher generation probabilities were observed for clonotypes shared by all four sorted-subset donors than for non-shared clonotypes. Pairwise subsampling indicated that sequencing depth was expected to affect the degree of clonotype sharing among donors. Naive subsets generally had larger estimated clonotype richness than memory subsets. Even with the large sequencing depth, rarefaction of the sorted-subset datasets indicated that sequencing was incomplete. Only blood was sampled, and tissue TCR repertoires likely differ from those in blood. Around 5% of naive CD4, 3.5% of naive CD8, 2% to 2.5% of memory CD4, and 0.4% of memory CD8 clonotypes were shared across a few donors. The small number of donors limited the genetic and exposure-history diversity represented.

Donors were healthy HIV-negative adults with no recently reported acute infections or vaccinations. Only Caucasian adults living in Nashville, Tennessee, USA were represented among the donors. Magnetic negative selection was used to enrich CD4+ T cells, after which naive cells were positively selected on CD45RA and the negative fraction became the memory subset. Blood was obtained by leukapheresis, after which PBMCs were separated by Ficoll-Histopaque density gradient centrifugation and cryopreserved in liquid nitrogen vapor phase. Analytical flow cytometry was used to check the purity and quantity of each magnetically sorted T cell population. Genomic DNA was isolated from each sorted fraction and quantified by UV absorbance on a Nanodrop 2000c. The CDR3 covers 16 residues, taking in both the cysteine and the phenylalanine. The kept DNA is CDR3 alone, 48 bases in frame from the first base. The junction carries 15 bases between V and J, which are trimmed by 4 bases and 0 bases respectively. In the germline V gene, CDR1 corresponds to SQVTM and CDR2 to ANQGSEA.

Using the deep immunoSEQ assay, TCR CDR3 regions were amplified from genomic DNA by multiplex PCR. Genomic DNA extracted from each cell subset was distributed evenly over all wells of several immunoSEQ 96-well plates, and each plate served as one replicate. Each replicate PCR for sorted subsets received 150 to 250 ng genomic DNA, equal to tens of thousands of T cell genomes. The purified libraries were quantified using a Qubit 3.0 fluorometer, sized with a Bioanalyzer 2100, and then quantified again using the KAPA Library Quantification kit. Each immunoSEQ 96-well plate was sequenced on its own single-read 150-cycle Illumina NextSeq 550 flow cell. As for how the authors treated the data: The immunoSEQ output contained only junctional sequences without quality scores, so filtering could not match that applied to full-length reads. To assign V/J genes and CDR3, sequences were annotated against IMGT germline references using PyIR, a Python wrapper for IgBLAST v1.9. Reads were removed for weak V/J assignments (E-value above 1e-6), missing CDR3, stop codons, out-of-frame junctions, or ambiguous translated residues. V3J clonotypes were defined by identical inferred V gene, J gene, and CDR3 amino acid sequence. The percentage overlap between two repertoires was calculated by dividing the number of shared unique clonotypes by the size of the smaller repertoire. Richness of each repertoire was evaluated using RTK rarefaction, the Chao1 estimator, and Recon v2.1 estimates of unobserved clonotypes. OLGA was used to compute generation probabilities for all TCRbeta clonotypes that the gDNA method yielded from a handful of donors. Entries here come from immuneACCESS through TCRdb and include only in-frame sequences with V and J called. Some clones fail to appear in such tables; in the studies checked, an unresolved V gene covers under half of the shortfall, and the cause of the remainder is unknown. From that table come the V and J calls and clone size; the DNA was used to work out D and trimming. The sample table records a few million clones; 85% to 95% of these occur just once. 0.3% to 0.4% of the sample belongs to the ten largest clones.

Comments on this clone: The antigen it recognizes is unknown. Base qualities were left out, and no much larger clone turns up one base away.

The receptor was isolated from a man between 18 and 35 years old in good health. Some clones in this sample may be carry-over from other donors' samples. Sequencing was carried out using naive CD4+ T cells from PBMCs. Per the publication, the cell subset or site label means: CD45RA+ positively selected. The V and J segments used are TRBV29-1 and TRBJ1-4; TRBD1 is a possible D gene, resting on 5 matching bases. The DNA is TGCAGCGTTGCGAACAGGACAAATGCAACTAATGAAAAACTGTTTTTT. Translated, this is CSVANRTNATNEKLFF.